This T cell receptor (beta chain) was recorded in a study of shared clonotypes between healthy human individuals. At the level of the study: Each donor had three CD4 naive, three CD4 memory, two CD8 naive and one CD8 memory plate.

TCRdb keeps only in-frame clones here, not all; method: immunoSEQ multiplex PCR. The sample holds under 650,000 clones, 90% to 96% seen once. This CDR3 comprises 15 residues. Germline lookup yields CDR1 MNHEY and CDR2 SVGAGI. V shed 2 bases, J shed 4 bases, and the junction held 3 bases outside the gene matches. The gene calls are TRBV6-5 and TRBJ2-3; TRBD2 aligns across 10 bases. Input material: naive CD4+ T cells sorted from blood. Stated subset: CD45RA+ positively selected. This clonotype was obtained from a woman in her twenties or thirties in good health. CDR3: CASSYSGRAPDTQYF. Here the CDR3 DNA reads TGTGCCAGCAGTTACAGCGGGAGGGCCCCAGATACGCAGTATTTT.